The sequence of this T cell receptor (beta chain) was determined in a study of cytomegalovirus exposure and HLA in healthy donors. This CDR3 spans 14 amino acids. V was clipped by 4 bases and J by 3 bases, with 12 bases between them. Germline lookup yields CDR1 MDHEN and CDR2 SYDVKM. The PCR contained 60 Vbeta and 13 Jbeta primers. Data came from immunoSEQ multiplex PCR; TCRdb stores just in-frame clones and leaves some out. This sample has 150,000 or so clones, with 70% to 80% found just once. The TCR sequence derives from a woman aged 55-70 years in good health and CMV-seropositive. J is TRBJ1-1 and V is TRBV28, with D tentatively TRBD1 (5 bases). The sample was PBMCs. CDR3 nucleotides: TGTGCCAGCAGTTCGGGGGGAGAGTACACTGAAGCTTTCTTT. Translating gives CASSSGGEYTEAFF.